One sample yielded the 20 T cell receptor beta chains listed below, sequenced in a study of OX40 agonist ivuxolimab in advanced cancers. Only in-frame clones appear in the TCRdb table, and some are missing; sequencing was by immunoSEQ multiplex PCR. The table shows tens of thousands of clones, with around nine tenths occurring only once. The source was CD4+ or CD8+ T cells sorted from blood, collected in a trial of the OX40 agonist ivuxolimab. Every receptor here comes from an adult with an advanced solid tumor such as melanoma, head and neck, liver or kidney cancer.

The chain is built from TRBV13 and TRBJ1-2, with TRBD1 as a possible D gene (6 bases). CDR3 length equals 14 residues. The germline V gene has CDR1 PRHDT and CDR2 FYEKMQ (reference sequence). Between the trimmed V and J ends, which lost 3 bases and 4 bases, there was a span of 12 bases. The CDR3: CASSLGGRGYGYTF. DNA for the CDR3: TGTGCCAGCAGCTTGGGGGGGCGCGGCTATGGCTACACCTTC.

CDR3 nucleotides: TGTGCCAGCAGTTACGGCGATACGCAGTATTTT. It codes for CASSYGDTQYF. V usage is TRBV6-1 and J usage is TRBJ2-3; no clear D. Germline V lookup: CDR1 MNHNS, CDR2 SASEGT. The ends were cut back, 5 bases at V and 6 bases at J, with 6 bases in the middle. The CDR3 length is 11 residues.

V usage is TRBV9 and J usage is TRBJ1-5; D is uncertain. The germline gives CDR1 SGDLS, CDR2 YYNGEE. The CDR3 has 13 residues. The ends were cut back, 3 bases at V and 1 base at J, with 5 bases in the middle. In DNA, the CDR3 is TGTGCCAGCAGCGAGAAAAGCAATCAGCCCCAGCATTTT. Its translation: CASSEKSNQPQHF.

This chain joins TRBV27 and TRBJ2-7; D is possibly TRBD1 (5 bases). Germline loops: CDR1 MNHEY, CDR2 SMNVEV (reference sequence). The CDR3 is 15 amino acids. Trimming cost V 5 bases and J 2 bases, with 16 bases left between them. The CDR3 here is CASSKRQPSAYEQYF. For the CDR3, the DNA is TGTGCCAGCAGTAAACGACAGCCCTCCGCCTACGAGCAGTACTTC.

This clone occurred a few times. CDR3 in DNA: TGTGCCAGCAGTGAAGCGCCCACGGGACATCCCTATGGCTACACCTTC. Amino acids: CASSEAPTGHPYGYTF. This chain joins TRBV2 and TRBJ1-2, with D tentatively TRBD1 (6 bases). Trimming shortened V by 0 bases and J by 4 bases, and 15 bases separated the two germline ends. The CDR3 loop spans 16 amino acids. From germline, CDR1 is SNHLY and CDR2 FYNNEI.

Written as DNA, the CDR3 is TGTGCCAGCAGCTCAAAGGGACCCACGATAACCTACGAGCAGTACTTC. This codes for CASSSKGPTITYEQYF. V and J are TRBV7-9 and TRBJ2-7; the D gene could be TRBD1 or TRBD2 (5 bases each). Trimming pared 4 bases from V and 2 bases from J, leaving 18 bases between. CDR1 SEHNR and CDR2 FQNEAQ come from the germline V gene (reference sequence). The CDR3 totals 16 residues.

The genes are TRBV11-2 and TRBJ2-7, with D perhaps TRBD1 (6 bases). Germline CDR1 is SGHAT and CDR2 is FQNNGV. Trimming shortened V by 5 bases and J by 2 bases, and 13 bases separated the two germline ends. This CDR3 spans 14 amino acids. The CDR3 nucleotides read TGTGCCAGCAGCGGAAACAGGGCCCCCTACGAGCAGTACTTC. Protein sequence: CASSGNRAPYEQYF.

The V gene is TRBV11-2, the J gene TRBJ2-3; D might be TRBD2 (7 bases). Germline CDR1 reads SGHAT; CDR2 reads FQNNGV. The V end was cut by 0 bases, the J end by 1 base, with 11 bases between. This CDR3 is 16 amino acids long. CDR3 in DNA: TGTGCCAGCAGCTTAGATCTCGGGGGGCGCACAGATACGCAGTATTTT. The encoded protein is CASSLDLGGRTDTQYF.

The chain links TRBV27 to TRBJ1-4, with a possible D match to TRBD1 (5 bases). The CDR3 has 16 amino acids. V gave up 3 bases and J gave up 10 bases, with 21 bases separating them. The germline V gene encodes CDR1 MNHEY and CDR2 SMNVEV (reference sequence). The CDR3 loop reads CASSFVQRGGAGKLFF. As DNA, the CDR3 is TGTGCCAGCAGTTTTGTCCAGAGAGGCGGGGCAGGAAAACTGTTTTTT.

This sequence joins TRBV9 and TRBJ1-4, with 9 bases matching TRBD1. Germline V gives CDR1 SGDLS, CDR2 YYNGEE. The CDR3 has 15 amino acids. Trimming at V came to 0 bases and at J to 7 bases, leaving 4 bases not matched to a gene. The CDR3 nucleotides are TGTGCCAGCAGCGTAGAGGACAGGGGTGGTGAAAAACTGTTTTTT. Its translation is CASSVEDRGGEKLFF. The variable domain in full, with the rest retrieved from reference TRBV9 and TRBJ1-4, is DSGVTQTPKHLITATGQRVTLRCSPRSGDLSVYWYQQSLDQGLQFLIQYYNGEERAKGNILERFSAQQFPDLHSELNLSSLELGDSALYFCASSVEDRGGEKLFFGSGTQLSVL.

The chain joins TRBV7-3 to TRBJ2-7, with 10 bases matching TRBD1. Germline CDR1 SGHTA, CDR2 FQGTGA. J lost 2 bases, V lost 5 bases, and 6 bases had no gene match. This CDR3 is built from 15 residues. The chain's CDR3 is CASSLDRGTTYEQYF. CDR3 bases: TGTGCCAGCAGCCTGGACAGGGGGACCACCTACGAGCAGTACTTC.

The chain joins TRBV25-1 to TRBJ1-4; a weak D match, TRBD1 (6 bases). The ends were cut back, 1 base at V and 8 bases at J, with 14 bases in the middle. Per germline, CDR1 MGHDK and CDR2 SYGVNS. The CDR3 contains 15 residues. CDR3 DNA sequence: TGTGCCAGCAGTGAATTCTGGGGGGCAGAGGAAAAACTGTTTTTT. Translated, it gives CASSEFWGAEEKLFF.

This chain uses TRBV5-1 with TRBJ2-5; no reliable D call. Trimming took off 4 bases at V and 4 bases at J, with 8 bases between the two ends. The CDR3 length is 12 residues. Germline loops: CDR1 SGHRS, CDR2 YFSETQ. This CDR3 reads CASSPRGETQYF. The CDR3 DNA sequence: TGCGCCAGCAGCCCACGAGGAGAGACCCAGTACTTC.

The genes are TRBV5-6 and TRBJ1-2, with no clear D. Deletions cut 0 bases from V and 1 base from J, with 7 bases between. The CDR3 spans 14 residues. CDR1 is SGHDT, CDR2 YYEEEE, per germline. DNA for the CDR3: TGTGCCAGCAGCTTGGCCTGGGGTAACTATGGCTACACCTTC. Protein: CASSLAWGNYGYTF.

The chain uses TRBV9 and TRBJ1-2; a weak D match, TRBD1 (5 bases). CDR1 is SGDLS, CDR2 YYNGEE, per germline. V was pared by 3 bases and J by 6 bases, with 18 bases between. This CDR3 has 15 residues. CDR3 nucleotide sequence: TGTGCCAGCAGCGCCGTCCCGGGGGTAAAAAATGGCTACACCTTC. The encoded protein is CASSAVPGVKNGYTF.

There are a few counts of this clone. The chain carries TRBV7-3 and TRBJ1-5; D is undetermined. Germline V gene lookup returns CDR1 SGHTA and CDR2 FQGTGA. The germline V and J ends were trimmed by 1 base and 0 bases, with 7 bases remaining between them. The CDR3 runs 15 residues. CDR3 bases: TGTGCCAGCAGCTTAAGTGGTTATAGCAATCAGCCCCAGCATTTT. As protein: CASSLSGYSNQPQHF.

This chain connects TRBV6-1 to TRBJ1-2; TRBD1 might be the D (6 bases). The ends were cut back, 5 bases at V and 4 bases at J, with 17 bases in the middle. Germline CDR1 and CDR2: MNHNS and SASEGT. This CDR3 has 15 amino acids. This CDR3 reads CASSPRGGQRYGYTF. The CDR3 nucleotides read TGTGCCAGCAGTCCCCGGGGGGGGCAACGCTATGGCTACACCTTC.

The rearrangement joins TRBV13 to TRBJ1-2; D gene uncertain. The CDR3 is 12 amino acids. Trimming left V 1 base short and J 7 bases short, with 7 bases between. Per germline, CDR1 PRHDT and CDR2 FYEKMQ (reference sequence). The chain's CDR3 is CASSLEWGGYTF. DNA of the CDR3: TGTGCCAGCAGCTTAGAATGGGGTGGCTACACCTTC.

The chain links TRBV7-9 to TRBJ2-1; TRBD2 matches at 11 bases. CDR1 is SEHNR and CDR2 is FQNEAQ in the germline V gene (reference sequence). V lost 9 bases to trimming and J lost 3 bases; unmatched junction nucleotides: 4. CDR3 size: 14 residues. CDR3 protein: CASLGLADYNEQFF. CDR3 DNA: TGTGCCAGTCTGGGACTAGCGGACTACAATGAGCAGTTCTTC.

This clone was seen only once. The chain uses TRBV4-1 and TRBJ1-5; no definite D call. The CDR3 sequence is 15 residues long. Germline CDR1 reads MGHRA; CDR2 reads YSYEKL. The V and J ends lost 4 bases and 1 base respectively, with 11 bases between them. This CDR3 is CASSREFLSNQPQHF. The CDR3 coding sequence is TGCGCCAGCAGCCGGGAGTTTTTGAGCAATCAGCCCCAGCATTTT.